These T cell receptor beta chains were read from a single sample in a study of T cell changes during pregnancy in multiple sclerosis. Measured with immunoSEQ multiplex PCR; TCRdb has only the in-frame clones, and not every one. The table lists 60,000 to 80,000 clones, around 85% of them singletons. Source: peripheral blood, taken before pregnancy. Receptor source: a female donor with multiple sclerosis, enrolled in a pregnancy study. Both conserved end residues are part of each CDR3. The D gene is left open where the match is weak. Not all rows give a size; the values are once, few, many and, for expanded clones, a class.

CASSATEYNSPLHF	TGTGCCAGCAGTGCGACAGAGTATAATTCACCCCTCCACTTT	NA	TRBJ1-6	TRBV6-5	14	NA
CASALKESPYNEQFF	TGTGCCAGTGCTTTAAAGGAGAGCCCCTACAATGAGCAGTTCTTC	NA	TRBJ2-1	TRBV19	15	NA
CASSLFAEGGETQYF	TGCGCCAGCAGCTTGTTTGCGGAGGGAGGAGAGACCCAGTACTTC	NA	TRBJ2-5	TRBV5-1	15	NA
CASSLAGTGPPYGYTF	TGTGCCAGCAGCTTAGCCGGGACAGGACCCCCCTATGGCTACACCTTC	NA	TRBJ1-2	TRBV7-2	16	TRBD1
CASSEQGARISEKLFF	TGTGCCAGCAGTGAGCAGGGGGCGAGGATAAGTGAAAAACTGTTTTTT	NA	TRBJ1-4	TRBV2	16	TRBD1
CASSFPTSGRDSYEQYF	TGTGCCAGCAGCTTCCCGACTAGCGGGAGGGATTCCTACGAGCAGTACTTC	NA	TRBJ2-7	TRBV11-2	17	TRBD2
CASSTVGGGGTSREKLFF	TGTGCCAGTAGTACCGTTGGTGGAGGGGGCACCTCTCGTGAAAAACTGTTTTTT	NA	TRBJ1-4	TRBV19	18	TRBD1
CASSPGGGSDYGYTF	TGTGCCAGCAGTCCCGGTGGCGGGTCTGATTATGGCTACACCTTC	NA	TRBJ1-2	TRBV6-5	15	NA
CASTDRGEGVAEAFF	TGTGCCAGCACTGACAGGGGTGAAGGTGTGGCTGAAGCTTTCTTT	NA	TRBJ1-1	TRBV6-6	15	TRBD1
CASTATGGAYEQYF	TGTGCCAGTACCGCGACAGGGGGCGCCTACGAGCAGTACTTC	NA	TRBJ2-7	TRBV19	14	TRBD1
CASSSETAFPYGYTF	TGTGCCAGCAGTTCCGAGACAGCCTTCCCCTATGGCTACACCTTC	NA	TRBJ1-2	TRBV6-5	15	NA
CASSFPRGGSGTGELFF	TGTGCCAGCAGCTTCCCTCGGGGTGGTTCGGGCACCGGGGAGCTGTTTTTT	NA	TRBJ2-2	TRBV7-9	17	NA
CASSYWGDRANYGYTF	TGTGCCAGCAGTTACTGGGGGGACCGAGCTAACTATGGCTACACCTTC	NA	TRBJ1-2	TRBV6-5	16	NA
CAWSVLPGQPPFF	TGTGCCTGGAGTGTTCTCCCGGGACAGCCCCCGTTTTTT	NA	TRBJ2-2	TRBV30	13	TRBD1
CASSEQGTGFNQPQHF	TGCGCCAGCAGTGAGCAGGGGACGGGGTTCAATCAGCCCCAGCATTTT	once	TRBJ1-5	TRBV10-2	16	NA
CASSDSTGTGSPLGFF	TGTGCCAGCAGTGACTCTACCGGGACAGGGTCCCCCCTCGGGTTCTTC	NA	TRBJ2-1	TRBV6-4	16	TRBD1
CASRGVRNTIYF	TGTGCCAGCCGGGGGGTTCGAAACACCATATATTTT	few	TRBJ1-3	TRBV7-9	12	NA
CASSLDPGFAGELFF	TGTGCCAGCAGCTTAGATCCCGGGTTCGCCGGGGAGCTGTTTTTT	NA	TRBJ2-2	TRBV11-3	15	NA
CASSRDRGQGDTEAFF	TGTGCCAGCAGTCGAGACCGGGGACAGGGTGACACTGAAGCTTTCTTT	NA	TRBJ1-1	TRBV27	16	TRBD1
CASSQGDSSVGEAFF	TGTGCCAGCAGTCAAGGGGACAGCTCGGTTGGGGAAGCTTTCTTT	NA	TRBJ1-1	TRBV27	15	TRBD1
CAISEQWANLMNYGYTF	TGTGCCATCAGTGAACAGTGGGCGAATCTCATGAACTATGGCTACACCTTC	NA	TRBJ1-2	TRBV10-3	17	NA
CASSRWGLALNEQFF	TGTGCCAGCAGCCGCTGGGGACTAGCGCTTAATGAGCAGTTCTTC	NA	TRBJ2-1	TRBV7-6	15	TRBD2
CATDGRGRGTQYF	TGTGCCACGGACGGCCGTGGTAGGGGGACCCAGTACTTC	NA	TRBJ2-5	TRBV7-9	13	NA
CASSPGQGQETQYF	TGTGCCAGCAGTCCGGGACAGGGTCAGGAGACCCAGTACTTC	NA	TRBJ2-5	TRBV6-4	14	TRBD1
CASSQDRRRGMNTEAFF	TGCGCCAGCAGCCAAGATCGGCGTAGGGGGATGAACACTGAAGCTTTCTTT	NA	TRBJ1-1	TRBV4-1	17	NA
CASSFRQGETGELFF	TGTGCCAGCAGCTTTCGACAGGGAGAAACCGGGGAGCTGTTTTTT	NA	TRBJ2-2	TRBV13	15	TRBD1
CASSFKLSSTDTQYF	TGTGCCAGCAGCTTTAAACTTTCTAGCACAGATACGCAGTATTTT	NA	TRBJ2-3	TRBV7-3	15	NA
CASSLAGGHTGELFF	TGTGCCAGCAGCTTAGCGGGGGGACACACCGGGGAGCTGTTTTTT	NA	TRBJ2-2	TRBV7-6	15	NA
CASSPRQGSEKLFF	TGTGCCAGCAGTCCCCGGCAGGGAAGTGAAAAACTGTTTTTT	NA	TRBJ1-4	TRBV27	14	NA
CASIKRGGNQETQYF	TGTGCCAGCATCAAGCGGGGGGGCAACCAAGAGACCCAGTACTTC	NA	TRBJ2-5	TRBV11-2	15	TRBD2
CASTRTGDYGYTF	TGTGCCAGTACCCGGACAGGGGACTATGGCTACACCTTC	NA	TRBJ1-2	TRBV19	13	TRBD1
CASSLRELSGNTIYF	TGTGCCAGCAGCTTGCGGGAGCTCTCTGGAAACACCATATATTTT	NA	TRBJ1-3	TRBV11-2	15	NA
CSARAETQYF	TGCAGTGCTAGGGCAGAGACCCAGTACTTC	NA	TRBJ2-5	TRBV20-1	10	NA
CAWTLQGMNIQYF	TGTGCCTGGACCTTACAGGGGATGAACATTCAGTACTTC	NA	TRBJ2-4	TRBV30	13	TRBD1
CASTPDYRDTEAFF	TGTGCCAGCACCCCTGATTACCGAGACACTGAAGCTTTCTTT	NA	TRBJ1-1	TRBV7-9	14	NA
CASSSLQGPLEQYF	TGTGCCAGCAGCTCGTTGCAGGGGCCCCTCGAGCAGTACTTC	few	TRBJ2-7	TRBV7-9	14	NA
CASSFSQNTEAFF	TGTGCCAGCAGCTTTAGCCAGAACACTGAAGCTTTCTTT	NA	TRBJ1-1	TRBV5-5	13	NA
CSGRGVNTEAFF	TGCAGCGGCCGGGGGGTGAACACTGAAGCTTTCTTT	NA	TRBJ1-1	TRBV29-1	12	NA
CASKCSDRGSEQYF	TGCGCCAGCAAGTGCTCGGACAGGGGCAGCGAGCAGTACTTC	NA	TRBJ2-7	TRBV23-1	14	TRBD1
CASSHGTQYFSGANVLTF	TGCGCCAGCAGCCATGGGACACAATACTTCTCTGGGGCCAACGTCCTGACTTTC	NA	TRBJ2-6	TRBV4-1	18	NA
CASSRTGFRTFF	TGTGCCAGCAGCCGGACAGGGTTTAGGACTTTCTTT	NA	TRBJ1-1	TRBV14	12	TRBD1
CASSWGLAGSYEQYF	TGTGCCAGCAGCTGGGGTCTAGCGGGTTCCTACGAGCAGTACTTC	NA	TRBJ2-7	TRBV5-4	15	TRBD2
CASSIVTGYNQPQHF	TGTGCCAGTAGTATAGTCACAGGGTACAATCAGCCCCAGCATTTT	NA	TRBJ1-5	TRBV19	15	NA
CAWSRLEGREGYTF	TGTGCCTGGAGTAGGCTTGAGGGGCGGGAGGGCTACACCTTC	NA	TRBJ1-2	TRBV30	14	NA
CASSLGLAGNNEQFF	TGCGCCAGCAGCTTGGGACTAGCGGGGAACAATGAGCAGTTCTTC	once	TRBJ2-1	TRBV5-1	15	TRBD2
CASSKAGTGVDEQYF	TGTGCCAGCAGCAAAGCCGGGACAGGGGTTGACGAGCAGTACTTC	NA	TRBJ2-7	TRBV11-3	15	TRBD1
CASTLLRDRGLDEQYF	TGCGCCAGCACGCTCCTCCGGGACAGGGGGCTTGACGAGCAGTACTTC	NA	TRBJ2-7	TRBV23-1	16	TRBD1
CASIQTSLRTNTGELFF	TGTGCCAGCATTCAGACTAGCCTTCGAACGAACACCGGGGAGCTGTTTTTT	NA	TRBJ2-2	TRBV7-9	17	TRBD2